This TCR beta chain was documented in a study of blood T cell repertoires in COVID-19. Study context: Material from acute and convalescent COVID-19 was sourced from the United States, Italy and Spain. T cells, B-cell-depleted T cells, or PBMCs supplied cDNA or gDNA.

Original processing methods: Estimated nucleated cell counts came from reference gene primer amplification. Libraries were prepared by immunoSEQ multiplex PCR; TCRdb keeps only in-frame clonotypes and omits some of them. From that table come the V and J calls and clone size; the DNA was used to work out D and trimming. The sample carries 280,000 or so clones, about 80% recorded once. Germline-derived CDR1 and CDR2 are LGHNA and YNFKEQ. The length of the CDR3 is 15 residues. V dropped 1 base and J dropped 6 bases, with 14 bases sitting between them. The chain is built from TRBV4-2 and TRBJ2-3, with a possible D match to TRBD2 (6 bases). The sequencing sample was made of peripheral blood. The receptor's source is a woman aged 50 to 65 who had recovered from COVID-19. This CDR3 is CASSQALALRDTQYF. The CDR3, as DNA: TGTGCCAGCAGCCAAGCCCTAGCGCTTCGGGATACGCAGTATTTT.